The T cell receptor (beta chain) under discussion was sequenced for a study of cytomegalovirus exposure and HLA in healthy donors. V lost 6 bases, J lost 2 bases, and 7 bases stayed unmatched. Germline lookup yields CDR1 LNHDA and CDR2 SQIVND (reference sequence). The CDR3 sequence is 15 residues long. General observations from the study: Donors were assumed by presence/absence analyses to have roughly uniform sequencing depth.

Worth noting for this clone: What it binds is unknown.

Vbeta (60) and Jbeta (13) primers were used in the PCR. Data came from immunoSEQ multiplex PCR; TCRdb stores just in-frame clones and leaves some out. Among 110,000 or so clones listed, about 81% were seen once. The sample consisted of PBMCs. This clonotype was obtained from a man aged 40-49 years in good health and CMV-seronegative. This chain uses TRBV19 with TRBJ2-1; TRBD1 aligns across 7 bases. As DNA, the CDR3 is TGTGCCAGTAGAACGGACAGGTCCCCCTACAATGAGCAGTTCTTC. As protein: CASRTDRSPYNEQFF.